One and the same sample provided the 11 T cell receptor beta chains below, sequenced in a study of identical twins. TCRdb recomputed calls from the 5' RACE reads with MiXCR, one row per CDR3 protein. The table shows roughly 150,000 distinct CDR3 sequences, with roughly 3.2% occurring only once. The source material was memory T cells sorted from blood. These receptors all come from a man aged 18 to 29 in good health.

This clonotype was detected many times. The rearrangement links TRBV4-1 to TRBJ2-3; no reliable D call. V gave up 1 base and J gave up 0 bases, with 8 bases separating them. CDR3 length: 15 residues. The V gene's germline CDR1 is MGHRA and CDR2 YSYEKL. CDR3 loop: CASSQGRTSTDTQYF. As DNA, the CDR3 is TGCGCCAGCAGCCAAGGGCGTACCAGCACAGATACGCAGTATTTT.

This clonotype was recorded at least ten times. The V and J genes are TRBV7-2 and TRBJ2-7; D uncertain. In germline, CDR1 is SGHTA, CDR2 FQGNSA. The CDR3 extends over 13 amino acids. Trimming removed 5 bases at V and 0 bases at J, with 8 bases between. For the CDR3, the DNA is TGTGCCAGCAGCACCTCAACCTCCTACGAGCAGTACTTC. This sequence encodes CASSTSTSYEQYF.

This clonotype occurred many times. The genes are TRBV7-2 and TRBJ2-1, with D perhaps TRBD1 (6 bases). Trimming took off 0 bases at V and 6 bases at J, with 12 bases between the two ends. The CDR3 length is 15 residues. Per germline, CDR1 SGHTA and CDR2 FQGNSA. Here the CDR3 reads CASSLALGTSNEQFF. Written as DNA, the CDR3 is TGTGCCAGCAGCTTAGCGTTAGGGACAAGCAATGAGCAGTTCTTC.

As concerns this clonotype: This may come from a read error, since a much larger clone is one base off. The chain links TRBV7-2 to TRBJ2-1; 8 nucleotides align to TRBD1. The germline V gene encodes CDR1 SGHTA and CDR2 FQGNSA. V trimming: 4 bases; J trimming: 14 bases; junction bases outside the gene matches: 7. The CDR3 totals 12 residues. This CDR3 reads CASSYPGQGEFF. The CDR3 bases are TGTGCCAGCAGCTACCCAGGACAGGGTGAGTTCTTC.

This clonotype was observed many times. The V gene is TRBV4-2, the J gene TRBJ2-3, with 7 bases identical to TRBD2. Germline CDR1 reads LGHNA; CDR2 reads YNFKEQ. This CDR3 is 16 amino acids long. The ends lost 5 bases at V and 0 bases at J; junction bases unmatched: 8. The CDR3 coding sequence is TGTGCCAGCAGCGACCCGAGCGGGACTAGCACAGATACGCAGTATTTT. Its translation is CASSDPSGTSTDTQYF.

This clonotype was seen repeatedly, ten times or more. The chain combines TRBV20-1 with TRBJ2-2, with D possibly TRBD2 on 5 matching bases. The CDR3 totals 12 residues. V was pared by 2 bases and J by 8 bases, with 9 bases between. Germline V gene data show CDR1 as DFQATT and CDR2 as SNEGSKA (reference sequence). CDR3 in amino acids: CSARFLAGELFF. As DNA, the CDR3 is TGCAGTGCTAGATTCCTAGCAGGGGAGCTGTTTTTT.

In its sample, this clonotype was seen many times. V is TRBV3-1 and J is TRBJ2-1, with TRBD2 matching over 13 bases. V dropped 4 bases and J dropped 9; count of bases not matched to a gene: 3. CDR1 is LGHDT and CDR2 is YNNKEL in the germline V gene (reference sequence). The CDR3 is 14 amino acids. The CDR3 region has the DNA TGTGCCAGCAGCCGGCGACTAGCGGGAGGTGAGCAGTTCTTC. Amino acids: CASSRRLAGGEQFF.

This clonotype was recorded at least ten times. The rearrangement links TRBV18 to TRBJ2-1; D gene ambiguous. The CDR3 has 14 residues. Germline-derived CDR1 and CDR2 are KGHSH and LQKENI. Trimming pared 5 bases from V and 9 bases from J, leaving 17 bases between. The CDR3 DNA reads TGTGCCAGCTCAACCGGCGGTGGGGTTGGTGAGCAGTTCTTC. Amino acid sequence: CASSTGGGVGEQFF.

This chain connects TRBV10-3 to TRBJ2-7; D call uncertain. V was pared by 3 bases and J by 3 bases, with 12 bases between. Germline V gives CDR1 ENHRY, CDR2 SYGVKD. The CDR3 spans 14 residues. The CDR3 DNA reads TGTGCCATCAGTGAACGGGCCAACTTCTACGAGCAGTACGTC. This gives the protein CAISERANFYEQYV.

This clonotype came up many times. The CDR3 protein is CASSRTGNALDTQYF. CDR3 DNA sequence: TGCGCCAGCAGCCGCACAGGTAACGCTTTGGATACGCAGTATTTT. This sequence joins TRBV5-1 and TRBJ2-3; possibly TRBD1 for D (5 bases). The CDR3 is 15 amino acids. CDR1 SGHRS and CDR2 YFSETQ come from the germline V gene. With 4 bases removed from V and 6 bases from J, the gap between germline ends came to 18 bases.

This clonotype was detected only a few times. The chain carries TRBV12-3 or TRBV12-4 and TRBJ1-2; D is ambiguous. CDR3 length: 15 residues. The V end lost 3 bases, the J end lost 7 bases, and 18 bases lay between the germline ends. The CDR3 region is CASSLGGSDLTGYTF. The CDR3 DNA reads as TGTGCCAGCAGTTTGGGCGGGTCAGACCTGACTGGCTACACCTTC.